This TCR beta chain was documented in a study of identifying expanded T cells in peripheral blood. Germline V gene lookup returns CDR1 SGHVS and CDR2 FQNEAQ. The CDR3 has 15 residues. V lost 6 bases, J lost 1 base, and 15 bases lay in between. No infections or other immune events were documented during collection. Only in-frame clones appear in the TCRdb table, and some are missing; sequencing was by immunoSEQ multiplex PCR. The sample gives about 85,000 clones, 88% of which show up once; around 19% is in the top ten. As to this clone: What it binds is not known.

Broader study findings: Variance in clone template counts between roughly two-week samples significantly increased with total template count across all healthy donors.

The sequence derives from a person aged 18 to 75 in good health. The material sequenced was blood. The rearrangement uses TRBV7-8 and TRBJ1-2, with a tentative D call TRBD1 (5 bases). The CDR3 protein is CASRAARTSNYGYTF. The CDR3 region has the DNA TGTGCCAGCAGAGCAGCCCGGACAAGTAACTATGGCTACACCTTC.